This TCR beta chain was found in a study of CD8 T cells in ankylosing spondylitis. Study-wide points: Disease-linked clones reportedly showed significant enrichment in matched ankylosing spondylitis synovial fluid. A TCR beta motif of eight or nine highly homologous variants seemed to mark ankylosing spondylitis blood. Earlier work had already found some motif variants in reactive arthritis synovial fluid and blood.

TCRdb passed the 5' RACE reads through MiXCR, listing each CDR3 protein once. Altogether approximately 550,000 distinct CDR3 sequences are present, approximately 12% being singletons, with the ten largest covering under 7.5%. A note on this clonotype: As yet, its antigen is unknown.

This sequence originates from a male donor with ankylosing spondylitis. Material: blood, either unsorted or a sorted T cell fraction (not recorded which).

DNA of the CDR3: TGTGCCAGCAGCGTCCTATCGGCCACCGGGGAGCTGTTTTTT. It specifies CASSVLSATGELFF. V gene TRBV9 combines with J gene TRBJ2-2; D uncertain. V shed 2 bases and J shed 4 bases, with 9 bases lying between them. Germline lookup yields CDR1 SGDLS and CDR2 YYNGEE. CDR3 size: 14 residues.